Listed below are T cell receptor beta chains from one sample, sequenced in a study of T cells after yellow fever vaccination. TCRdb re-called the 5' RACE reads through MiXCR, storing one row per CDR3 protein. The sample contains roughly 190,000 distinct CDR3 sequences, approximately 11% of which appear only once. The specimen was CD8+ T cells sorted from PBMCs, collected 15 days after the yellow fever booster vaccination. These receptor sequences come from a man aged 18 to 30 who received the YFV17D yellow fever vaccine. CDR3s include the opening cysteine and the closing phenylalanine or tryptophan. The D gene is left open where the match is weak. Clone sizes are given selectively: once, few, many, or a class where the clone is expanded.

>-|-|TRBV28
CASSLTILTDTQYF
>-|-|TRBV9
CASSVGDTYNEQFF
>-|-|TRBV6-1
CASIWRVAFF
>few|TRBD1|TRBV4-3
CASSQGTGTENIQYF
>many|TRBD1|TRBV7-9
CASSSIDRGQETQYF
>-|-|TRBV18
CASSPRGDEQFF
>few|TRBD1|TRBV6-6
CASLRDRGNEQFF
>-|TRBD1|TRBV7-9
CASSPSGTGDEQYF
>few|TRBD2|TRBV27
CASSGRGPYEQYF
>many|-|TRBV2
CASSEAPDTQYF
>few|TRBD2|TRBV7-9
CASSWGLAGFQETQYF
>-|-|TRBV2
CASRGGSTNEKLFF
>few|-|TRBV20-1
CSAGVSTDTQYF
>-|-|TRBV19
CASSTRSPYSGANVLTF
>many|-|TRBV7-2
CASSLAFFGTVNTEAFF
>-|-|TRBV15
CATCDRSGNQTQHF
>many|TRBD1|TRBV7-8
CASSVGSGQGQETQYF
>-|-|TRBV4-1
CASSQVEQGNTEAFF
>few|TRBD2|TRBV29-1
CSVESGGGAAYNEQFF
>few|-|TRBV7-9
CASKGPEWGTEAFF
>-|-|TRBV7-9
CASSSFSQNSGNTIYF
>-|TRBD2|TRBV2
CASSESPGTSGDNEQFF
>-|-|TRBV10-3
CAISDGSGWDQPQHF
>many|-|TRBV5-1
CASSLGTGTYEQYF
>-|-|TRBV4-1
CASSQREDQPQHF
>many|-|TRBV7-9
CASSFTRNEQFF
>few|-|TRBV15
CATSRYGPNQPQHF
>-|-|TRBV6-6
CASTWGLQETQYF
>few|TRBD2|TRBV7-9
CASSRRGESFYNEQFF
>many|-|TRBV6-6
CASSWDFETQYF
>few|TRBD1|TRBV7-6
CASSLGVRGPRRNEQFF
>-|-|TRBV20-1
CSARALDSGKTQYF
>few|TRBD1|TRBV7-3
CASSSPGQGSSYNEQFF
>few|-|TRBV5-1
CASSAENTDTQYF
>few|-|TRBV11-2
CASSSELTGELFF
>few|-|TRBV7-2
CASTRGPNYGYTF
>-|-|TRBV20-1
CSASPGLSTDTQYF
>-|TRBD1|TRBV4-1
CASSQVGQVSYNEQFF
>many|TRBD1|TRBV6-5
CASSPGTGMLNEQFF
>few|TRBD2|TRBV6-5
CASSSYRLAGGPYNEQFF
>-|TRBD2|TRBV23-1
CARGKTRAGETDTQYF
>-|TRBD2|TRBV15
CATSKEGLAGYQETQYF
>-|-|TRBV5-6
CASSLQRGNTGELFF
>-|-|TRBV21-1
CASSKDGDSRKQPQHF
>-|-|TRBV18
CASSPFGAQENQETQYF
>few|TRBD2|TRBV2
CASSVTRAGVTDTQYF
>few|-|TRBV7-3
CASSLTLGATNEQFF
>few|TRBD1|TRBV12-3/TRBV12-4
CASSLGGQGARQPQHF
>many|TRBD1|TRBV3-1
CASSNRDRAYNEQFF
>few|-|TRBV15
CATSRVQWKGSPLHF
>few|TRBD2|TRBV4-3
CASGWEGDF
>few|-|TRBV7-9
CASSLPQGVNEQFF
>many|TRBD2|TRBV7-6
CASSSIAGAYNEQFF
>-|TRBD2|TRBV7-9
CASSPTLAGLAWNEQFF
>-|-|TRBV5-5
CASSFTSWLETQYF
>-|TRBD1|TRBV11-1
CASSEDRGAYNEQFF